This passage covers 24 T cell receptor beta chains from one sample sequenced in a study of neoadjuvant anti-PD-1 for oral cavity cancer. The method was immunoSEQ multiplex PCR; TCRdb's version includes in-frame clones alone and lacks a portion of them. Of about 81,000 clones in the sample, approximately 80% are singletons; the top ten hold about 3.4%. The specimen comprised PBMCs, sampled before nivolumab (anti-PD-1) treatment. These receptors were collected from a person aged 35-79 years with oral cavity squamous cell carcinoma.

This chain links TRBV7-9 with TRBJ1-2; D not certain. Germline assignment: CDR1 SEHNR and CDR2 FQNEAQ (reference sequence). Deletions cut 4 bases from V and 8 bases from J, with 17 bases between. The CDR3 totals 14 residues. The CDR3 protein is CASSSGRLDEGYTF. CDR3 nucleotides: TGTGCCAGCAGCTCGGGCCGGCTAGATGAGGGCTACACCTTC.

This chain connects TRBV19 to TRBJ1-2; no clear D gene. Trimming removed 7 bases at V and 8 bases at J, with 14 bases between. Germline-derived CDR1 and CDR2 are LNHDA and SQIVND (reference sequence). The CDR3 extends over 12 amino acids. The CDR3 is CASTSERGGYTF. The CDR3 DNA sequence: TGTGCCAGTACCTCGGAGAGAGGGGGCTACACCTTC.

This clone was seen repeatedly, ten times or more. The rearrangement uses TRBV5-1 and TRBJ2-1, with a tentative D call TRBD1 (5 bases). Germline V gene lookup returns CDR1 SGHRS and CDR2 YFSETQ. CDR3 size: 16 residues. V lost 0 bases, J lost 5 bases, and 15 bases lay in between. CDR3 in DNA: TGCGCCAGCAGCTTGGGTCCGGGCCCCAGGGACAATGAGCAGTTCTTC. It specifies CASSLGPGPRDNEQFF. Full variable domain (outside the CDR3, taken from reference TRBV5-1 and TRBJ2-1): KAGVTQTPRYLIKTRGQQVTLSCSPISGHRSVSWYQQTPGQGLQFLFEYFSETQRNKGNFPGRFSGRQFSNSRSEMNVSTLELGDSALYLCASSLGPGPRDNEQFFGPGTRLTVL.

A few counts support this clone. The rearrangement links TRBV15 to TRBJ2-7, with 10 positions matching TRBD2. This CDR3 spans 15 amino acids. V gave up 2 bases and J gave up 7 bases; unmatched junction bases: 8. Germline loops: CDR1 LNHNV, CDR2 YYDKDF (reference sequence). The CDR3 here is CATSRQTSGTGEQYF. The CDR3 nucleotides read TGTGCCACCAGCAGACAAACTAGCGGGACTGGGGAGCAGTACTTC.

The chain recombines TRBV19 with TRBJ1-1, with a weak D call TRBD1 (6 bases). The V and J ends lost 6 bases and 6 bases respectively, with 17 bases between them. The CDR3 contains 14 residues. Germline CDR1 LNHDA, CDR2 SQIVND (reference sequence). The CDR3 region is CASSPDRLVSEAFF. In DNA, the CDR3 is TGTGCCAGTAGCCCAGACAGGCTTGTCTCTGAAGCTTTCTTT.

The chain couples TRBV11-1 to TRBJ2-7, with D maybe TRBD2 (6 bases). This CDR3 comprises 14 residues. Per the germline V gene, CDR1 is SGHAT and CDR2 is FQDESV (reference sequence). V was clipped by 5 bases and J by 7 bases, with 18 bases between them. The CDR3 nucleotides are TGTGCCAGCAGCCCATTTGGGGGGTCGAGGGAGCAGTACTTC. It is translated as CASSPFGGSREQYF.

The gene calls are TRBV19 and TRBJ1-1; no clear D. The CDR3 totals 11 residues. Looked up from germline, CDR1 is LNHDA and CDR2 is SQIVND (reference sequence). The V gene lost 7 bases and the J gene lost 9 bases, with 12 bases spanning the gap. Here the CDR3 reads CASTVGLQAFF. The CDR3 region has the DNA TGTGCCAGTACTGTCGGGCTGCAAGCTTTCTTT.

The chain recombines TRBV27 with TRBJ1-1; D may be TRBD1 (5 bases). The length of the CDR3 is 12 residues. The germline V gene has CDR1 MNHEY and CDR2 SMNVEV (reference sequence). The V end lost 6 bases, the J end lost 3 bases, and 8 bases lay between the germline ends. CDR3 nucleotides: TGTGCCAGCAGGGTGGGGGACACTGAAGCTTTCTTT. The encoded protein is CASRVGDTEAFF.

The CDR3 here is CASSYGRYEQYF. The CDR3 DNA reads TGTGCCAGCAGTTACGGGAGGTACGAGCAGTACTTC. V is TRBV6-6 and J is TRBJ2-7; D perhaps matches TRBD2 (6 bases). The CDR3 runs to 12 residues. CDR1 and CDR2 from the germline V gene are MNHNY and SVGAGI (reference sequence). V was pared by 2 bases and J by 4 bases, with 6 bases between.

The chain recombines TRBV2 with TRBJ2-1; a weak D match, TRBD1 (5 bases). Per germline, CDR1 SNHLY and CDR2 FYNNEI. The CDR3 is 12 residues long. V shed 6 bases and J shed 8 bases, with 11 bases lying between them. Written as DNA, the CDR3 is TGTGCCAGCAGCCTGGGGCCCTATGAGCAGTTCTTC. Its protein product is CASSLGPYEQFF.

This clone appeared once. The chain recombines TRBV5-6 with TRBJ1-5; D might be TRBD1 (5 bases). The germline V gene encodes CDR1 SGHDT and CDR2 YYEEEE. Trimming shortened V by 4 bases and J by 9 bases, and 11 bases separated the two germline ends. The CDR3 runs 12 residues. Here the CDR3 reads CASSRDGRPQHF. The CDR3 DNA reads TGTGCCAGCAGCCGGGACGGTCGGCCCCAGCATTTT.

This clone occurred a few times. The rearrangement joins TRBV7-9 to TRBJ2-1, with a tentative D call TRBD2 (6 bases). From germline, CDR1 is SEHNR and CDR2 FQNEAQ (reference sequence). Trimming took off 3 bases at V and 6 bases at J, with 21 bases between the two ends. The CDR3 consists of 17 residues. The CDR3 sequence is CASSLADSGLRINEQFF. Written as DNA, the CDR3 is TGTGCCAGCAGCTTGGCCGATAGCGGCTTAAGAATCAATGAGCAGTTCTTC.

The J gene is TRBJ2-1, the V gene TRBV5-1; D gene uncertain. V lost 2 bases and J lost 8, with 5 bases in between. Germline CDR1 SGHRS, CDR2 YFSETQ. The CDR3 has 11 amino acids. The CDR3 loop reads CASSLTDEQFF. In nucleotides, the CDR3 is TGCGCCAGCAGCTTAACCGATGAGCAGTTCTTC. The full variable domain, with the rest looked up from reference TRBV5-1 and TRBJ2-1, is KAGVTQTPRYLIKTRGQQVTLSCSPISGHRSVSWYQQTPGQGLQFLFEYFSETQRNKGNFPGRFSGRQFSNSRSEMNVSTLELGDSALYLCASSLTDEQFFGPGTRLTVL.

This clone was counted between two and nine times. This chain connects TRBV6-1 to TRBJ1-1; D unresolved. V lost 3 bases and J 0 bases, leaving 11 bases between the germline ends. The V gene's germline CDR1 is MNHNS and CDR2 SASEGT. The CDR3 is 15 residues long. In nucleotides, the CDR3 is TGTGCCAGCAGTGAGAACAGTAACCTGAACACTGAAGCTTTCTTT. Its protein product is CASSENSNLNTEAFF.

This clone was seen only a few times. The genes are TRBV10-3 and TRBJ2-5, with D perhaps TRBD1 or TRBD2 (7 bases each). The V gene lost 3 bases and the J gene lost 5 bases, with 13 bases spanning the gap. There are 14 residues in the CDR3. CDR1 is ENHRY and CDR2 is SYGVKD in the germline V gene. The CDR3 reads CAISEQGRGETQYF. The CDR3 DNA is TGTGCCATCAGTGAACAGGGGAGGGGTGAGACCCAGTACTTC.

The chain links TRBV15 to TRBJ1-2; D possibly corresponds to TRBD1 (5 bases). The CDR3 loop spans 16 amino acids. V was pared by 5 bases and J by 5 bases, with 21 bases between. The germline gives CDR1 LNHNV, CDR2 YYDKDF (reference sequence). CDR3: CATSRREDYFGYGYTF. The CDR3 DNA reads TGTGCCACCAGCCGCAGGGAGGACTATTTTGGTTATGGCTACACCTTC.

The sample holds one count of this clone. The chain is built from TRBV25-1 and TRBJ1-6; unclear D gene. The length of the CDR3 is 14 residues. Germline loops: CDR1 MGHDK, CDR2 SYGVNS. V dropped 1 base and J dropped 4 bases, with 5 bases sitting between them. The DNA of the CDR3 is TGTGCCAGCAGTGAATCAGTTTATAATTCACCCCTCCACTTT. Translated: CASSESVYNSPLHF.

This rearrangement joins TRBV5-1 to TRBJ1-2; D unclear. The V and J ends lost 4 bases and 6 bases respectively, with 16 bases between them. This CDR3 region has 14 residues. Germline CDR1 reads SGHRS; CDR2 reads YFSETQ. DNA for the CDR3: TGCGCCAGCAGCCCTCCCGGGTCGCGGAATGGCTACACCTTC. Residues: CASSPPGSRNGYTF.

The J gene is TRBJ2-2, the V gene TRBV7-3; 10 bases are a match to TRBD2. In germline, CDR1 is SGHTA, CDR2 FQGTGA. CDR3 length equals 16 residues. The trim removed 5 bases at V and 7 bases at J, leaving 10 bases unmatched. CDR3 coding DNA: TGTGCCAGCAGCCCAGGGGCAGCGGGAGGGATCGGGGAGCTGTTTTTT. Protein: CASSPGAAGGIGELFF.

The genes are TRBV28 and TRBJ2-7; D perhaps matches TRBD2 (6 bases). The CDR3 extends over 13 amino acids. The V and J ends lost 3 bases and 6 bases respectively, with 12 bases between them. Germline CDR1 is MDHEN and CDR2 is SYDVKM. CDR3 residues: CASSFWTGGEQYF. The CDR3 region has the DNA TGTGCCAGCAGTTTCTGGACCGGGGGCGAGCAGTACTTC.

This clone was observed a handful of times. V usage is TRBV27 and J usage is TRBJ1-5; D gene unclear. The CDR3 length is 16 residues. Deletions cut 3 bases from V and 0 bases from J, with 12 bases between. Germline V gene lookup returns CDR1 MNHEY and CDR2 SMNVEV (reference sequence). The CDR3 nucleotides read TGTGCCAGCAGTTTTGAAGGGCCCTATAGCAATCAGCCCCAGCATTTT. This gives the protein CASSFEGPYSNQPQHF.

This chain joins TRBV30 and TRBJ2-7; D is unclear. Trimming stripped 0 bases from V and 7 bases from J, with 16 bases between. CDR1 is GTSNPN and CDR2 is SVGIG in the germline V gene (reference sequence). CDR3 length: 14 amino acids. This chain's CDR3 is CAWSVPGTSGEQYF. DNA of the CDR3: TGTGCCTGGAGTGTACCGGGTACTTCGGGTGAGCAGTACTTC. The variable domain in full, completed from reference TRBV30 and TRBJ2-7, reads SQTIHQWPATLVQPVGSPLSLECTVEGTSNPNLYWYRQAAGRGLQLLFYSVGIGQISSEVPQNLSASRPQDRQFILSSKKLLLSDSGFYLCAWSVPGTSGEQYFGPGTRLTVT.

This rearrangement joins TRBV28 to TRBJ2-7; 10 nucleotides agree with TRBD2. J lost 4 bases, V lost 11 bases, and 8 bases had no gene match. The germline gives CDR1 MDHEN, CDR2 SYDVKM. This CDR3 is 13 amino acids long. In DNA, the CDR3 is TGTGCCGGGGCGAGGACTAGCGGATACGAGCAGTACTTC. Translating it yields CAGARTSGYEQYF.

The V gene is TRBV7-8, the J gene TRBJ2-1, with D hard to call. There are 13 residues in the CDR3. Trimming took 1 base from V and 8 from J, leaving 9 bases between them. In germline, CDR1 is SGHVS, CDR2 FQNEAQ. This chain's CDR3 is CASSLDPGDEQFF. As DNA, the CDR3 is TGTGCCAGCAGCTTAGACCCTGGGGATGAGCAGTTCTTC. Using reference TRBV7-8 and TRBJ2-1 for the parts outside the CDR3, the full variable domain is GAGVSQSPRYKVAKRGQDVALRCDPISGHVSLFWYQQALGQGPEFLTYFQNEAQLDKSGLPSDRFFAERPEGSVSTLKIQRTQQEDSAVYLCASSLDPGDEQFFGPGTRLTVL.